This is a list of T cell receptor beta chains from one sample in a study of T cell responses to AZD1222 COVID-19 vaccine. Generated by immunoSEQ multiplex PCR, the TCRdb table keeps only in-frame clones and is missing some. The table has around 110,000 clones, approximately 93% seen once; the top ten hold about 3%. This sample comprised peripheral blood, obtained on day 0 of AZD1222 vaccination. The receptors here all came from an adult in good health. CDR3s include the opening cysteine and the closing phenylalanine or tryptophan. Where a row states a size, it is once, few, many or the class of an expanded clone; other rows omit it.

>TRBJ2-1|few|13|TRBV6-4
CASSEGTSNEQFF
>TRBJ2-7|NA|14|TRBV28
CASRLRGTSYEQYF
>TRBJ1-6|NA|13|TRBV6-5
CASSFRGDSPLHF
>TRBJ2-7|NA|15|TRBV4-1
CASSQDRQSSYEQYF
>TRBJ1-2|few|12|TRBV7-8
CASSFADYGYTF
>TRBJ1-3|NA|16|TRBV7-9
CASSSPRGGSGNTIYF
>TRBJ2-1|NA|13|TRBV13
CASLSGEYNEQFF
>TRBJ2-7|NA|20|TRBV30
CAWSSEVGRTVRIQNYEQYF
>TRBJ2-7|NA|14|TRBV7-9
CASSLGGNSYEQYF
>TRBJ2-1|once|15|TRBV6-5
CASRPGLAGYNEQFF
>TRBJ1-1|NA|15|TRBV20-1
CSASMQGVGGTEAFF
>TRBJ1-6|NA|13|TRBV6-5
CASRAPGDVPLHF
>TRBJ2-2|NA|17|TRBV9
CASSSRWTGWITGELFF
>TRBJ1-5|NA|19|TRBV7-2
CASSLAPTGFGNSNQPQHF
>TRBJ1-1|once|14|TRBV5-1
CASSSDSTRVEAFF
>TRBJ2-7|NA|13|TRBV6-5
CASTGRSSYEQYF
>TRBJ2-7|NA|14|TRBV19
CASSFSGRAPEQYF
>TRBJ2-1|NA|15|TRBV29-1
CSVGWGLSSYNEQFF
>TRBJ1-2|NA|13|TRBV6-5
CASSYRPLYGYTF
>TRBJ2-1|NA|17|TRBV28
CASSLDGGGLLINEQFF
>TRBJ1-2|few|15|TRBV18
CASSPIPGENYGYTF
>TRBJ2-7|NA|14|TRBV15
CATSRGQGEGVQYF
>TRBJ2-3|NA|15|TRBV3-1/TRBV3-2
CASSPRRGGTDTQYF
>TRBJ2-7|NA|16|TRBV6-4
CASRSGVTGGKYEQYF
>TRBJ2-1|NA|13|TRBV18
CASSPTVYNEQFF
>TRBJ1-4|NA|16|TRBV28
CASSSGTGGINEKLFF
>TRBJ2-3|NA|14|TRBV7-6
CASSSRQGPDTQYF
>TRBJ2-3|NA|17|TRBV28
CASSLARDSSHRDTQYF
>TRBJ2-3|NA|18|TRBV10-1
CASSPIGLAGVGTDTQYF
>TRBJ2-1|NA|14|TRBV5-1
CASSLGDRYNEQFF
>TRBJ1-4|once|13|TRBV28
CASKRGYGEKLFF
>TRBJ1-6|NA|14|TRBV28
CASSLDRADSPLHF
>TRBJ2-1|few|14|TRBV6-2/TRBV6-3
CASSPAGTYNEQFF
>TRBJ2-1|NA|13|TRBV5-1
CASSLRSYNEQFF
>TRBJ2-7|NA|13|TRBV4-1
CASSRTLANEQYF
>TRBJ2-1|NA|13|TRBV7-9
CASSSDPYNEQFF
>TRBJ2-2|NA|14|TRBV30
CAWPRDRYTGELFF
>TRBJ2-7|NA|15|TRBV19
CASSIAPGTKREQYF
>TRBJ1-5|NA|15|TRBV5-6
CASSFGTGDNQPQHF
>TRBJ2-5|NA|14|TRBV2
CASRGLAGWETQYF
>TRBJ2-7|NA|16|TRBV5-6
CASSPEEDRGIYEQYF
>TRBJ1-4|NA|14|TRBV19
CASSLTGLNEKLFF
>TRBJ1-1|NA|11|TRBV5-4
CASSQNTEAFF
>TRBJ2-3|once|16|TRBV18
CASSPRTSFRTDTQYF
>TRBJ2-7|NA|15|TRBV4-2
CASSREASGTYEQYF
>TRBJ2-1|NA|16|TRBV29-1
CSVEDPGAPTYNEQFF
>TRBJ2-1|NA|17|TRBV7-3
CASNPRRVRSSYNEQFF
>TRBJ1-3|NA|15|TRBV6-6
CASSGDSFSGNTIYF
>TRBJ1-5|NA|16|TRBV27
CASSVQGGGFNQPQHF
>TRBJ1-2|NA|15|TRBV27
CASKTRGQTNYGYTF
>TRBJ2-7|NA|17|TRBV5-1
CASSLDRRLAGDNEQYF
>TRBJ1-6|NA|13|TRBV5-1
CASSLGTYSPLHF
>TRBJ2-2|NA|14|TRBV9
CASSVGSGPGELFF
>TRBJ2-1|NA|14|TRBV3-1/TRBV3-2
CASSQGPSSDEQFF
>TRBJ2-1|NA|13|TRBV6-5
CASPGQGVNEQFF
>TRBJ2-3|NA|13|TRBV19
CASSIPGRDTQYF
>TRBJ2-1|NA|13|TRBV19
CASKGFGVNEQFF
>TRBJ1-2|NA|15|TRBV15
CATSRDPGDPYGYTF
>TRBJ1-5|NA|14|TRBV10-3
CAISEAESNQPQHF